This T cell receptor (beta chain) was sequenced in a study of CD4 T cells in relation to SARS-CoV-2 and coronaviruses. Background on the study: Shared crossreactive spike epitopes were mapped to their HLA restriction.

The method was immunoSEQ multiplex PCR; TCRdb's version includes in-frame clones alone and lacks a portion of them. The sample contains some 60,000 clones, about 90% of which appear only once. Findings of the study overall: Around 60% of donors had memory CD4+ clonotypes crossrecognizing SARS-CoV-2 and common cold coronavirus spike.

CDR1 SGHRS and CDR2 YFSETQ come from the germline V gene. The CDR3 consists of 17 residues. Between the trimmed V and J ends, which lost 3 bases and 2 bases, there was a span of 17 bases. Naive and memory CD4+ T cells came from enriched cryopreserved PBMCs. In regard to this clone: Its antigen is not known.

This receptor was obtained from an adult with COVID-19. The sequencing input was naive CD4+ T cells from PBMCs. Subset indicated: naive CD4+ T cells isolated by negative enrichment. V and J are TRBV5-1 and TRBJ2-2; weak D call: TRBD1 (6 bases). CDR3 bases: TGCGCCAGCAGCTCAAACAGGGCACATCGCAACACCGGGGAGCTGTTTTTT. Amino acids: CASSSNRAHRNTGELFF.